This TCR beta chain was observed in a study of tumor T cells in aggressive B-cell lymphoma. The data were produced by immunoSEQ multiplex PCR, yet TCRdb's version contains in-frame clones alone and is incomplete. The repertoire holds roughly 9,900 clones, with approximately 85% as singletons. With 4 bases removed from V and 7 bases from J, the gap between germline ends came to 17 bases. Germline V gene lookup returns CDR1 SGDLS and CDR2 YYNGEE. CDR3 size: 14 residues. This receptor was obtained from an adult with diffuse large B cell lymphoma. The genes are TRBV9 and TRBJ1-2; the D gene is possibly TRBD1 (6 bases). The sequencing input was tumor tissue. The CDR3 sequence is CASSTGTASGGYTF. In DNA, the CDR3 is TGTGCCAGCAGCACAGGGACGGCCTCTGGTGGCTACACCTTC.